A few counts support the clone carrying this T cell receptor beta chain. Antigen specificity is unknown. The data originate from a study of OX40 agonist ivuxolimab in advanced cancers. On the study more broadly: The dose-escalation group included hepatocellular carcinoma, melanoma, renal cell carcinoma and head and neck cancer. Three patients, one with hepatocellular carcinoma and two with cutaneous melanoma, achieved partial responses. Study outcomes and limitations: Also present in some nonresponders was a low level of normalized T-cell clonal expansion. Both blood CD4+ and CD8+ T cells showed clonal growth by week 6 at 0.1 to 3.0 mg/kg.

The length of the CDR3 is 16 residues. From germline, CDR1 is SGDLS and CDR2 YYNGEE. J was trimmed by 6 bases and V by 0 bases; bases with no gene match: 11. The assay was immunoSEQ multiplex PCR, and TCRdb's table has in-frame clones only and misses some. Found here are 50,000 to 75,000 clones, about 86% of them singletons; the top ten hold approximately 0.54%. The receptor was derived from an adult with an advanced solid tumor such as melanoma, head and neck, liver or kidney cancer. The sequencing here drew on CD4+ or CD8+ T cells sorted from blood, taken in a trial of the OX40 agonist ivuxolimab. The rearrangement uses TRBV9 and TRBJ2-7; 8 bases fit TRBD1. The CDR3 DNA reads TGTGCCAGCAGCGTAGCTGGGGACAGGTTAGTCTCCGAGCAGTACTTC. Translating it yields CASSVAGDRLVSEQYF.